This entry concerns a single T cell receptor beta chain. This clonotype was counted only a few times. Its antigen is not yet known. Per-base quality was not reported, and no clone a single base away is much larger than it. A distance of 20 bases separates the germline ends of V and J, which lose 5 bases and 4 bases respectively. The CDR3 numbers 16 residues from cysteine through phenylalanine. Only the CDR3 DNA stays, 48 bases, in frame from base 1. The data belong to a study of blood T cells in healthy people across ages (dated by TCRdb to about 2015). About the investigation overall: In model experiments, roughly one uniquely barcoded TCR beta cDNA molecule per two T cells was captured by template switching. Age-related changes in TCR beta repertoire diversity were measured in the study by deep sequencing normalized with unique cDNA molecular identifiers. The donors were split into four age groups: young (average 16 years), middle-aged (about 40), aged (approximately 59) and long-lived (approximately 89). To avoid experimental bias, donors of different ages were randomly spread across the sequencing lanes. Using the same blood draw, the study looked at two additional independent replicas of 1 million unique cDNA reads for two donors, one aged 18 to 30 and the other aged 80 or older.

Library creation used 5' RACE. TCRdb names Illumina HiSeq 2500 as the instrument used. A second 7 to 11 cycle PCR used a sample-barcoded 5' primer and a J-beta primer mix. Each TCR beta cDNA molecule received a unique molecular identifier from a template-switch 5' adaptor carrying 12 random nucleotides. At least 2.5 million CDR3-containing paired-end reads were obtained from each sample. All of the RNA was converted into first-strand cDNA using the Mint cDNA synthesis kit, with a TRBC-specific oligonucleotide serving as the primer. All cDNA was treated with uracil-DNA glycosylase and then went through a first 18-cycle PCR with the universal primers M1SS and BC2_uni_R. Regarding the original processing steps: Normalization of each sample was performed by random selection of 1 million high-quality reads, each carrying a distinct molecular identifier. Reads with shared molecular identifiers were discarded instead of being binned into consensus sequences. CDR3 identification, clonotype clustering and error correction used MiTCR with a Q25 quality threshold and the strictest error-elimination algorithm. A nonparametric unseen species model with Euler transformation was used to estimate a lower bound on total TCR beta diversity. TCRdb's own reprocessing of the public reads used fastp at Q25 and MiXCR and kept productive beta chains. Merged by CDR3 protein, the rows form single entries marked with the most common genes and DNA. What appears here as the V and J calls and clone size reflects TCRdb's work, not the paper's. The sample includes about 1.1 million distinct CDR3 sequences, with roughly two fifths observed a single time. The biggest ten clones account for around 12% of the sample.

General study outcomes and caveats: Conclusive comparison of naive and antigen-experienced compartments was prevented by the profiling of bulk unsorted PBMCs. Compared with the aged group, the long-lived group had more naive CD4+ T cells, fewer expanded clones and increased TCR diversity, a pattern suggesting age selection. As age increased, observed TCR beta diversity per million T cells dropped in a roughly linear way, and a significant reduction was already evident by age 40. Because donor CMV infection status was unknown, age-related changes in expanded clonotypes were potentially confounded. Observed TCR beta diversity correlated strongly with the percentage of naive T cells measured by flow cytometry. Estimates of total diversity from one million sequenced T cells were regarded as lower bounds and underestimates.

Donors were about 36 systemically healthy Caucasian individuals from Russia aged roughly 6 to 95 years. Approximately 9.3 milliliters of peripheral blood were collected from each donor into EDTA-treated Vacutainer tubes. Ficoll-Paque density-gradient centrifugation was used to isolate PBMCs, with at least 6.5 million per sample. Trizol reagent was used to extract total RNA from PBMCs, with at least 5 micrograms per sample. For every donor, an aliquot of PBMCs went through flow cytometry to measure the percentages of naive CD45RAhigh/CD27high T cells. This TCR came from a man younger than 35 in good health. Sequences were obtained from blood. The chain is made from TRBV12-3 or TRBV12-4 and TRBJ1-2; TRBD1 could be the D gene, as 5 bases match. The sequence in DNA is TGTGCCAGCAGTGACTCTGGCTGGGGCTTGACCTATGGCTACACCTTC. Its translation reads: CASSDSGWGLTYGYTF.